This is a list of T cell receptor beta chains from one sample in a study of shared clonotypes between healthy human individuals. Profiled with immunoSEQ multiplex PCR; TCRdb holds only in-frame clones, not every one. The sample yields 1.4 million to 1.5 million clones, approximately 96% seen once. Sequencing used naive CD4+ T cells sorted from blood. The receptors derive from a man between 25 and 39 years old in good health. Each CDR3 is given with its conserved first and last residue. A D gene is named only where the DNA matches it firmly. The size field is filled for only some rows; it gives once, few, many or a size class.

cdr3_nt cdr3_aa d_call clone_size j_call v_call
TGTGCCACCAGCAGAGATAAAGGGTATAGCAATCAGCCCCAGCATTTT CATSRDKGYSNQPQHF - - TRBJ1-5 TRBV15
TGTGCCAGTAGTCTGGCTAGCGGAACTTACGAGCAGTACTTC CASSLASGTYEQYF TRBD2 - TRBJ2-7 TRBV19
TGTGCCAGCAGTTTAGGGACAGACCATCAGCCCCAGCATTTT CASSLGTDHQPQHF TRBD1 - TRBJ1-5 TRBV28
TGTGCCAGCTCACCCGGGACAGGGGGCAATCAGCCCCAGCATTTT CASSPGTGGNQPQHF TRBD1 - TRBJ1-5 TRBV18
TGTGCCACCAGAGTCGGTGGGACTAGCTCTTCCAATGAGCAGTTCTTC CATRVGGTSSSNEQFF TRBD2 - TRBJ2-1 TRBV28
TGTGCCACCAGCAGAGCTATAGAAGATCAGCCCCAGCATTTT CATSRAIEDQPQHF - - TRBJ1-5 TRBV15
TGTGCCAGCAGGGGGATTCCGGAGACCCAGTACTTC CASRGIPETQYF - - TRBJ2-5 TRBV6-6
TGCGCCAGCAGCCTCGACACAGACACAGATACGCAGTATTTT CASSLDTDTDTQYF - - TRBJ2-3 TRBV5-1
TGTGCCAGCAGTTTAACCCCCGACAGGGATAAGTACTTC CASSLTPDRDKYF TRBD1 once TRBJ2-5 TRBV27
TGTGCCGGCTCGCAGGGACAAAGCTCCTACGAGCAGTACTTC CAGSQGQSSYEQYF - - TRBJ2-7 TRBV7-9
TGTGCCAGCAGTTTTATAACCGTCGGGGCTAACTATGGCTACACCTTC CASSFITVGANYGYTF - - TRBJ1-2 TRBV6-5
TGTGCCAGCAGCTTTAACACCGGGGAGCTGTTTTTT CASSFNTGELFF - - TRBJ2-2 TRBV11-2
TGCGCCAGCAGCCAAGCGGGACTAGCGCGTCAGCAGTTCTTC CASSQAGLARQQFF TRBD2 once TRBJ2-1 TRBV4-1
TGTGCCATCAGGACGGATGTGGGCTACGAGCAGTACTTC CAIRTDVGYEQYF - - TRBJ2-7 TRBV10-3
TGTGCCAGCAGTGAAGGGTGGGGTCCCTACAATGAGCAGTTCTTC CASSEGWGPYNEQFF - - TRBJ2-1 TRBV2
TGTGCCAGCAGCTGGGGGCAGGACACTGAAGCTTTCTTT CASSWGQDTEAFF - - TRBJ1-1 TRBV5-4
TGTGCCAGCAGCTGGTGGACCTCCCGTGGATCTGAAGCTTTCTTT CASSWWTSRGSEAFF - once TRBJ1-1 TRBV11-2
TGTGCCAGCAGCTTGCGGTCCGATAACAATGAGCAGTTCTTC CASSLRSDNNEQFF - - TRBJ2-1 TRBV5-5
TGTGCCAGCAGAGGGACAGATTACAATGAGCAGTTCTTC CASRGTDYNEQFF TRBD1 - TRBJ2-1 TRBV11-3
TGCGCCAGCAGCTTGTCGACTAGCGGGAGTAGAAACGAGCAGTACTTC CASSLSTSGSRNEQYF TRBD2 - TRBJ2-7 TRBV5-1
TGTGCCAGCAGTTTCCGACAGGGGGCGCGGCAAGAGACCCAGTACTTC CASSFRQGARQETQYF TRBD1 - TRBJ2-5 TRBV28
TGTGCCAGCAGTGGCGGACAGACTGGGGCCAACGTCCTGACTTTC CASSGGQTGANVLTF - few TRBJ2-6 TRBV28
TGTGCCAGCAGCTTTATGACAGGAGAAGAGCAGTTCTTC CASSFMTGEEQFF - once TRBJ2-1 TRBV7-2
TGCGCCAGCAGATGGAACCGGGGAGACGAGCAGTACTTC CASRWNRGDEQYF - - TRBJ2-7 TRBV5-1
TGTGCCATAGCACCGGCTAGCGGGAATTACAATGAGCAGTTCTTC CAIAPASGNYNEQFF TRBD2 - TRBJ2-1 TRBV10-3
TGTGCCAGCAGCTACAAATTGTCGGGACAGGGATACAATGAGCAGTTCTTC CASSYKLSGQGYNEQFF TRBD1 - TRBJ2-1 TRBV5-4
TGTGCCAGCAGCTTGGGATACAATGAGCAGTTCTTC CASSLGYNEQFF - - TRBJ2-1 TRBV11-2
TGTGCCAGCAGTTTATGGGGGGGAGAGACCCAGTACTTC CASSLWGGETQYF - - TRBJ2-5 TRBV28
TGTGCCAGCAGACTAGCGGGAGTCGATGAGCAGTTCTTC CASRLAGVDEQFF TRBD2 - TRBJ2-1 TRBV28
TGCAGCGTTGAAAGGCGGGCCAATGAGCAGTTCTTC CSVERRANEQFF - - TRBJ2-1 TRBV29-1
TGTGCCAGCAGTCTGGGGAGGGCTGATAACTATGGCTACACCTTC CASSLGRADNYGYTF - - TRBJ1-2 TRBV6-1
TGTGCCAGCTCAGTAAAACCAGGGAGGGATCAGCCCCAGCATTTT CASSVKPGRDQPQHF - - TRBJ1-5 TRBV18
TGTGCCAGCAGCTTGGATCAAGCGAGCTCTGGAAACACCATATATTTT CASSLDQASSGNTIYF - once TRBJ1-3 TRBV5-4
TGTGCCAGCAGCGTACACGGGGCGACGAACACCGGGGAGCTGTTTTTT CASSVHGATNTGELFF - - TRBJ2-2 TRBV9
TGTGCCAGCAGCCAGAGCGGGAGGGCCTACAATGAGCAGTTCTTC CASSQSGRAYNEQFF TRBD2 - TRBJ2-1 TRBV11-3
TGTGCCGCGGGGGGCCGCTCTTCCTCAGGGACAGATACGCAGTATTTT CAAGGRSSSGTDTQYF TRBD2 once TRBJ2-3 TRBV7-2
TGTGCCAGCAGTTACTCGGGCAGGGAAGGGATAGATACGCAGTATTTT CASSYSGREGIDTQYF - once TRBJ2-3 TRBV6-5
TGTGCCAGCAGTTACTCTCGGGAGCGGGTCTACGAGCAGTACTTC CASSYSRERVYEQYF - - TRBJ2-7 TRBV6-5
TGTGCCAGCAGCGTAGGGACCGGCGACTATGGCTACACCTTC CASSVGTGDYGYTF - - TRBJ1-2 TRBV9
TGTGCCAGCACTCACGGGACCGCGGGTTATGAGCAGTTCTTC CASTHGTAGYEQFF - - TRBJ2-1 TRBV25-1
TGTGCTAGTGCCCAAGGAGGGGGCACTGAAGCTTTCTTT CASAQGGGTEAFF - - TRBJ1-1 TRBV12-5
TGCGCCAGCGGCGGACAGGGGGCGTACGAGCAGTACTTC CASGGQGAYEQYF TRBD1 - TRBJ2-7 TRBV5-1
TGTGCCAGCAGCTTCGTTGGTTCGCTATTCAACACTGAAGCTTTCTTT CASSFVGSLFNTEAFF - - TRBJ1-1 TRBV5-6
TGTGCCAGCAGCGTAGAGGGACTAGCGGGAGGAGAGACCCAGTACTTC CASSVEGLAGGETQYF TRBD2 - TRBJ2-5 TRBV9
TGCGCCAGCAGTGAGTCAAGCGGCGGGAGTAGGTACAATGAGCAGTTCTTC CASSESSGGSRYNEQFF TRBD2 - TRBJ2-1 TRBV10-1
TGTGCCAGCAGCGTACGACTAGCGGGAGACGAGCAGTACTTC CASSVRLAGDEQYF TRBD2 - TRBJ2-7 TRBV9
TGTGCCAGCAGCTGGGGCGGGCCCGATAGCAATCAGCCCCAGCATTTT CASSWGGPDSNQPQHF - - TRBJ1-5 TRBV5-4
TGTGCCAGCAGGGAGCCGGGACTCATCACAGATACGCAGTATTTT CASREPGLITDTQYF - - TRBJ2-3 TRBV5-8
TGTGCCAGCAGCTTAGTTTTACAGGCGGAGACCCAGTACTTC CASSLVLQAETQYF - - TRBJ2-5 TRBV7-8
TGTGCCAGCAGCTCCGGACAGATCACAGATACGCAGTATTTT CASSSGQITDTQYF - - TRBJ2-3 TRBV7-3
TGTGCCAGCTCACCCTATATGGGGACGACCGGGGAGCTGTTTTTT CASSPYMGTTGELFF - once TRBJ2-2 TRBV18
TGTGCCAGCAGTCGGGACTCCTACGAGCAGTACTTC CASSRDSYEQYF - - TRBJ2-7 TRBV6-5
TGTGCCAGCAGTTTGTCGGGGGCGAGTGGAAACACCATATATTTT CASSLSGASGNTIYF - once TRBJ1-3 TRBV27
TGTGCCAGCAGTTTATCCAGGGGGGCAGATACGCAGTATTTT CASSLSRGADTQYF - - TRBJ2-3 TRBV28
TGTGCCAGCATGGCGGACAGAAACTATGGCTACACCTTC CASMADRNYGYTF - once TRBJ1-2 TRBV6-1
TGTGCCAGCAGCTTGTTAGGGACAGAACAAGAGACCCAGTACTTC CASSLLGTEQETQYF TRBD1 - TRBJ2-5 TRBV5-4
TGCGCCAGCAGTGAGTTCGACCGGACAGGGAATAGCACAGATACGCAGTATTTT CASSEFDRTGNSTDTQYF TRBD1 - TRBJ2-3 TRBV10-1
TGTGCCAGCAGCTTAGGACCCTTTCGGGACCGGACACAGTTCTTC CASSLGPFRDRTQFF - - TRBJ2-1 TRBV11-3